The 20 T cell receptor beta chains reported below all come from one sample, sequenced in a study of CD8+CD57+ T cells in acquired aplastic anemia. Genomic DNA, the template, was used for profiling of the TCR beta VDJ and CDR3. TCRdb itself ran the reads through MiXCR, one entry per CDR3 protein. The data show 450,000 to 600,000 distinct CDR3 sequences, with around 30% seen just once and around 0.82% held by the top ten. Sequencing involved patients with CD8+CD57+ cell expansion previously shown by flow cytometry. Sequenced: sorted CD4+, CD8+, or CD8+CD57+ T cells (not recorded which) from PBMCs. The receptors derive from a human donor with aplastic anemia.

For this clonotype: Compared with germline, one end of the junction differs, possibly owing to a read error. The chain is built from TRBV9 and TRBJ1-1; 7 bases match TRBD1. Per germline, CDR1 SGDLS and CDR2 YYNGEE. This CDR3 comprises 15 residues. The CDR3 sequence: CASSANRGGDTEASF. The DNA of the CDR3 is TGTGCCAGCAGCGCCAACAGGGGCGGGGACACTGAAGCTTCCTTT.

This clonotype has at least ten counts. The chain employs TRBV7-9 and TRBJ1-1; D remains unclear. Germline CDR1 and CDR2: SEHNR and FQNEAQ (reference sequence). This CDR3 spans 12 amino acids. V was clipped by 5 bases and J by 3 bases, with 7 bases between them. The CDR3 region is CASSPGDTEAFF. The CDR3 DNA reads as TGTGCCAGCAGCCCGGGAGACACTGAAGCTTTCTTT. Using reference TRBV7-9 and TRBJ1-1 for the parts outside the CDR3, the full variable domain is DTGVSQNPRHKITKRGQNVTFRCDPISEHNRLYWYRQTLGQGPEFLTYFQNEAQLEKSRLLSDRFSAERPKGSFSTLEIQRTEQGDSAMYLCASSPGDTEAFFGQGTRLTVV.

This clonotype was counted ten times or more. As DNA, the CDR3 is TGTGCCACCAGTGGCTTAGGGGGGACTGAAGCTTTCTTT. Translated: CATSGLGGTEAFF. The rearrangement links TRBV24-1 to TRBJ1-1, with D possibly being TRBD1 (6 bases). The CDR3 is made up of 13 amino acids. The V gene's germline CDR1 is KGHDR and CDR2 SFDVKD. Trimming cost V 5 bases and J 5 bases, with 11 bases left between them.

The CDR3 DNA follows: TGTGCCAGCAGCTTGGGACTAGCGGGGTCAGTTACGCAGTATTTT. Amino acid sequence: CASSLGLAGSVTQYF. V usage is TRBV7-3 and J usage is TRBJ2-3; TRBD2 matches at 13 bases. CDR1 and CDR2 (germline): SGHTA, FQGTGA. The J segment lost 8 bases and the V segment lost 3 bases, leaving 5 bases of the junction unmatched. This CDR3 contains 15 residues. Variable domain in full (rest from reference TRBV7-3 and TRBJ2-3): GAGVSQTPSNKVTEKGKYVELRCDPISGHTALYWYRQSLGQGPEFLIYFQGTGAADDSGLPNDRFFAVRPEGSVSTLKIQRTERGDSAVYLCASSLGLAGSVTQYFGPGTRLTVL.

Worth noting for this clonotype: One end of the junction fails to match germline, which may point to a read error. The V gene is TRBV7-8, the J gene TRBJ2-3, with 7 bases that match TRBD1. CDR3 length: 14 residues. CDR1 is SGHVS, CDR2 FQNEAQ, per germline. The CDR3 is CACSITGGTDTQYF. CDR3 DNA sequence: TGTGCCTGCAGCATAACAGGGGGCACAGATACGCAGTATTTT. The variable domain in full, with the rest retrieved from reference TRBV7-8 and TRBJ2-3, is GAGVSQSPRYKVAKRGQDVALRCDPISGHVSLFWYQQALGQGPEFLTYFQNEAQLDKSGLPSDRFFAERPEGSVSTLKIQRTQQEDSAVYLCACSITGGTDTQYFGPGTRLTVL.

This clonotype was observed a single time. The chain couples TRBV15 to TRBJ1-3; no firm D call. V was trimmed by 5 bases and J by 0 bases, leaving 11 bases between them. The CDR3 loop spans 15 amino acids. Germline loops: CDR1 LNHNV, CDR2 YYDKDF (reference sequence). The CDR3 spells CATSGRLGSGNTIYF. CDR3 bases: TGTGCCACCAGCGGCCGGTTGGGCTCTGGAAACACCATATATTTT.

With regard to this clonotype: A much larger clone lies one base from this, so it may be a read error. V usage is TRBV6-1 and J usage is TRBJ1-2, with D maybe TRBD1 (5 bases). The germline V gene has CDR1 MNHNS and CDR2 SASEGT. Trimming stripped 5 bases from V and 4 bases from J, with 11 bases between. The CDR3 has 13 amino acids. For the CDR3, the DNA is TGTGCCAGCAGTACTCAGGGAGGCTATGGCTACACCTTC. Its translation: CASSTQGGYGYTF.

This sequence joins TRBV2 and TRBJ1-5, with D unclear. V lost 5 bases and J 4 bases, leaving 15 bases between the germline ends. Germline CDR1 and CDR2: SNHLY and FYNNEI. The CDR3 is 15 residues long. The CDR3 region is CASSYRGLRNQPQHF. CDR3 in DNA: TGTGCCAGCAGTTACAGAGGTTTACGAAATCAGCCCCAGCATTTT.

This chain connects TRBV7-2 to TRBJ1-5; maybe TRBD1 (6 bases). The CDR3 is 14 residues long. V lost 5 bases and J lost 4, with 12 bases in between. Per germline, CDR1 SGHTA and CDR2 FQGNSA. The CDR3 sequence is CASSMRGKNQPQHF. DNA of the CDR3: TGTGCCAGCAGCATGAGGGGGAAGAATCAGCCCCAGCATTTT.

The chain carries TRBV5-1 and TRBJ1-1; maybe TRBD1 (5 bases). Germline loops: CDR1 SGHRS, CDR2 YFSETQ. This CDR3 contains 15 residues. The V and J ends lost 6 bases and 1 base respectively, with 16 bases between them. DNA of the CDR3: TGCGCCAGCACCTACAATACTCAGGGGAACACTGAAGCTTTCTTT. Its protein product is CASTYNTQGNTEAFF.

This clonotype was seen repeatedly, ten times or more. This chain connects TRBV19 to TRBJ1-2; 7 bases align to TRBD1. The CDR3 is made up of 16 amino acids. V dropped 0 bases and J dropped 4; count of bases not matched to a gene: 8. Germline V lookup: CDR1 LNHDA, CDR2 SQIVND (reference sequence). The CDR3 protein is CASSIDPDRSSYGYTF. CDR3 coding DNA: TGTGCCAGTAGTATAGATCCGGACAGGTCCAGCTATGGCTACACCTTC.

This clonotype was found a few times. The chain's CDR3 is CSATGLAEETQYF. The CDR3 DNA reads TGCAGTGCTACCGGACTAGCGGAAGAGACCCAGTACTTC. The rearrangement uses TRBV20-1 and TRBJ2-5; 10 positions agree with TRBD2. Trimming at V came to 4 bases and at J to 3 bases, leaving 2 bases not matched to a gene. Germline lookup yields CDR1 DFQATT and CDR2 SNEGSKA (reference sequence). The CDR3 has 13 amino acids.

The V and J genes are TRBV7-2 and TRBJ1-1; D might be TRBD1 (6 bases). Germline V gene lookup returns CDR1 SGHTA and CDR2 FQGNSA. Trimming took 2 bases from V and 11 from J, leaving 15 bases between them. The CDR3 runs 13 residues. The DNA of the CDR3 is TGTGCCAGCAGCTTAATCGGTGGGGGGCCGGCTTTCTTT. Translation: CASSLIGGGPAFF.

Many counts were recorded for this clonotype. The genes are TRBV9 and TRBJ2-7; 10 bases agree with TRBD1. Trimming took 4 bases from V and 7 from J; bases not matched to a gene: 8. Germline CDR1 is SGDLS and CDR2 is YYNGEE. The CDR3 consists of 14 residues. CDR3 in DNA: TGTGCCAGCAGCCTTCACTTGGGACAGGGGGAGCAGTACTTC. This translates into CASSLHLGQGEQYF.

In this sample, this clonotype turned up many times. The chain couples TRBV29-1 to TRBJ1-2; TRBD1 agrees at 9 bases. The V gene's germline CDR1 is SQVTM and CDR2 ANQGSEA. The CDR3 sequence is 11 residues long. V shed 8 bases and J 8 bases; nucleotides not matched to a gene: 6. CDR3 coding DNA: TGCAGCTCCCGGACAGGGGAAGGCTACACCTTC. Encoded protein: CSSRTGEGYTF.

This clonotype was recorded many times. This rearrangement joins TRBV12-3 or TRBV12-4 to TRBJ1-6; weak D call: TRBD1 (6 bases). Trimming took 6 bases from V and 6 from J, leaving 9 bases between them. The CDR3 is made up of 13 amino acids. Here the CDR3 DNA reads TGTGCCAGCAGGACGGACAGTAATTCACCCCTCCACTTT. This gives the protein CASRTDSNSPLHF.

The V gene is TRBV2, the J gene TRBJ1-1, with 8 bases fitting TRBD1. This CDR3 contains 13 residues. Germline V gene sequence: CDR1 SNHLY, CDR2 FYNNEI. The V and J ends lost 8 bases and 1 base, in that order; junction bases with no gene match: 3. The CDR3 sequence: CASLDRGNTEAFF. The CDR3 region has the DNA TGTGCCAGCCTTGACAGGGGGAACACTGAAGCTTTCTTT.

This clonotype was counted many times. This chain links TRBV20-1 with TRBJ2-7; 8 positions agree with TRBD2. J was trimmed by 2 bases and V by 0 bases; bases with no gene match: 6. Germline lookup yields CDR1 DFQATT and CDR2 SNEGSKA (reference sequence). The CDR3 spans 15 residues. The CDR3 bases are TGCAGTGCTAGAGATCTCGCTAGCGGGCCCTACGAGCAGTACTTC. Translation gives CSARDLASGPYEQYF.

As to this clonotype: A much larger clone lies a single base off, so this may be a read error. The CDR3 ends on some other residue instead of the conserved phenylalanine or tryptophan, so this is likely a read error. The chain couples TRBV19 to TRBJ1-2; D gene ambiguous. There are 13 residues in the CDR3. Germline CDR1 reads LNHDA; CDR2 reads SQIVND (reference sequence). Trimming cost V 6 bases and J 7 bases, with 15 bases left between them. DNA of the CDR3: TGTGCCAGTAGAACACGGGAGCAAGTTGGCTACACCCTC. Protein: CASRTREQVGYTL.

This clonotype showed up just once. The CDR3, as DNA: TGTGCCAGCAGCGACTCCTACAGGGTTTACTATGGCTACACCTTC. It is translated as CASSDSYRVYYGYTF. The chain is built from TRBV25-1 and TRBJ1-2, with D possibly matching TRBD1 (6 bases). The germline gives CDR1 MGHDK, CDR2 SYGVNS. CDR3 length: 15 amino acids. V lost 6 bases and J 3 bases, leaving 17 bases between the germline ends.